What follows are 14 T cell receptor beta chains derived from one specimen sequenced in a study of cytomegalovirus exposure and HLA in healthy donors. 13 Jbeta primers and 60 Vbeta primers were used for the PCR. Clones were sequenced by immunoSEQ multiplex PCR, and TCRdb holds only the in-frame ones, with some missing. The sample shows tens of thousands of clones, approximately 84% of them seen only once. The sequencing sample was made of PBMCs. All receptors come from a woman aged 50 to 60 in good health and CMV-seronegative.

CDR3: CASSPSPITGGYTEAFF. The CDR3, as DNA: TGTGCCAGCTCACCAAGCCCCATTACAGGGGGATACACTGAAGCTTTCTTT. The chain couples TRBV18 to TRBJ1-1, with TRBD1 matching 8 bases. The junction had 11 bases not matched to a gene; V was cut back by 2 bases and J by 3 bases. The germline gives CDR1 KGHSH, CDR2 LQKENI. This CDR3 region has 17 residues.

This chain links TRBV7-9 with TRBJ2-2; maybe TRBD2 (5 bases). Looked up from germline, CDR1 is SEHNR and CDR2 is FQNEAQ (reference sequence). V was trimmed by 4 bases and J by 0 bases, leaving 9 bases between them. This CDR3 spans 15 amino acids. CDR3 DNA sequence: TGTGCCAGCAGCTCTACTAGTACGAACACCGGGGAGCTGTTTTTT. Protein: CASSSTSTNTGELFF.

In regard to this clone: The same CDR3 is also encoded by other DNA sequences in this sample. The V call is TRBV30, the J call TRBJ2-1, with D tentatively TRBD2 (5 bases). Deletions cut 1 base from V and 4 bases from J, with 11 bases between. Germline CDR1 reads GTSNPN; CDR2 reads SVGIG (reference sequence). CDR3 length: 14 residues. This CDR3 reads CAWSAEAAYNEQFF. CDR3 coding DNA: TGTGCCTGGAGTGCGGAAGCGGCATACAATGAGCAGTTCTTC.

This clone occurred a few times. V and J are TRBV28 and TRBJ1-2, with 7 nucleotides matching TRBD1. The CDR3 has 13 amino acids. Germline V gives CDR1 MDHEN, CDR2 SYDVKM. The ends lost 5 bases at V and 4 bases at J; junction bases unmatched: 4. The CDR3 protein is CASSGDSLYGYTF. The DNA of the CDR3 is TGTGCCAGCAGTGGGGACAGCCTCTATGGCTACACCTTC.

The chain uses TRBV19 and TRBJ1-5, with D perhaps TRBD1 (5 bases). V was trimmed by 3 bases and J by 5 bases, leaving 14 bases between them. Germline V gene lookup returns CDR1 LNHDA and CDR2 SQIVND (reference sequence). CDR3 length equals 15 residues. DNA for the CDR3: TGTGCCAGTAGTATTAATGGCAGGGCAGATCAGCCCCAGCATTTT. It is translated as CASSINGRADQPQHF.

The V gene is TRBV7-2, the J gene TRBJ2-7; a weak D match, TRBD1 (6 bases). V lost 2 bases to trimming and J lost 5 bases, with 19 bases between them. CDR1 SGHTA and CDR2 FQGNSA come from the germline V gene. CDR3 size: 16 residues. In nucleotides, the CDR3 is TGTGCCAGCAGCTTATCAGGGGACCCTGCTTGGAACGAGCAGTACTTC. Its protein product is CASSLSGDPAWNEQYF.

CDR3 sequence (DNA): TGTGCCAGCAGTGAATCAGCGGGGGGGCACGATGAGCAGTTCTTC. Its translation: CASSESAGGHDEQFF. The gene calls are TRBV6-4 and TRBJ2-1; the match to TRBD2 covers 10 bases. The germline CDR1 and CDR2 sequences are MRHNA and SNTAGT. The V and J ends lost 3 bases and 8 bases, in that order; junction bases with no gene match: 7. The CDR3 covers 15 residues.

V and J are TRBV20-1 and TRBJ1-2, with D maybe TRBD1 (5 bases). The V end lost 3 bases, the J end lost 7 bases, and 9 bases lay between the germline ends. This CDR3 is 11 amino acids long. Germline loops: CDR1 DFQATT, CDR2 SNEGSKA (reference sequence). CDR3 region: CSASSGPGYTF. CDR3 nucleotides: TGCAGTGCTAGCTCAGGGCCTGGCTACACCTTC.

This chain uses TRBV10-1 with TRBJ2-1; 15 bases fit TRBD2. The CDR3 has 17 residues. V lost 5 bases, J lost 6 bases, and 8 bases stayed unmatched. Germline CDR1 is WNHNN and CDR2 is SYGVQD (reference sequence). The CDR3 DNA sequence: TGCGCCAGCAGTTCCGGATTGGGACTAGCGGGAGGCAATGAGCAGTTCTTC. Its translation is CASSSGLGLAGGNEQFF.

The chain recombines TRBV6-1 with TRBJ1-5; perhaps TRBD1 as D (6 bases). The CDR3 totals 14 residues. V lost 4 bases to trimming and J lost 0 bases, with 7 bases between them. Germline-derived CDR1 and CDR2 are MNHNS and SASEGT. CDR3 in amino acids: CASSGQASNQPQHF. DNA for the CDR3: TGTGCCAGCAGTGGACAGGCTAGCAATCAGCCCCAGCATTTT.

The genes are TRBV29-1 and TRBJ2-5; the match to TRBD1 covers 7 bases. The germline CDR1 and CDR2 sequences are SQVTM and ANQGSEA. Losses at the gene ends were 5 bases for V and 0 bases for J; bases not matched to a gene: 6. The CDR3 contains 14 residues. The CDR3 reads CSVITGENQETQYF. CDR3 bases: TGCAGCGTTATAACAGGGGAGAACCAAGAGACCCAGTACTTC.

The chain employs TRBV5-6 and TRBJ2-4, with D possibly being TRBD2 (7 bases). Trimming stripped 4 bases from V and 3 bases from J, with 14 bases between. CDR3 size: 15 residues. The germline gives CDR1 SGHDT, CDR2 YYEEEE. The CDR3 region has the DNA TGTGCCAGCAGCCAGGAGGGGGAGGGCAAAAACATTCAGTACTTC. Protein product: CASSQEGEGKNIQYF.

The V call is TRBV7-2, the J call TRBJ2-5; D remains ambiguous. The germline V gene has CDR1 SGHTA and CDR2 FQGNSA. Deletions cut 3 bases from V and 5 bases from J, with 7 bases between. The CDR3 is made up of 12 amino acids. CDR3 amino acids: CASSLKAETQYF. CDR3 sequence (DNA): TGTGCCAGCAGCTTGAAAGCGGAGACCCAGTACTTC.

The CDR3 loop is CAISDGRDYEQYV. Written as DNA, the CDR3 is TGTGCCATCAGTGACGGTCGGGACTACGAGCAGTACGTC. The chain couples TRBV10-3 to TRBJ2-7, with D perhaps TRBD2 (5 bases). The CDR3 sequence is 13 residues long. The germline V gene has CDR1 ENHRY and CDR2 SYGVKD. V lost 3 bases and J 3 bases, leaving 9 bases between the germline ends.